Listed here are 29 T cell receptor beta chains from one sample, sequenced in a study of graft-versus-host responses after intestinal transplantation. Their antigens remain unidentified. The table came from immunoSEQ multiplex PCR; TCRdb's copy has only in-frame clones and leaves some out. The data contain under 90,000 clones, approximately 90% of them singletons. The sequencing here drew on unstimulated CD4+ T cells sorted from spleen or lymph node cells, taken before transplant. The receptors here all came from a human donor who was the organ donor for an intestinal transplant.

This sequence joins TRBV6-5 and TRBJ1-2; 7 nucleotides align to TRBD1. Per the germline V gene, CDR1 is MNHEY and CDR2 is SVGAGI. This CDR3 spans 16 amino acids. V dropped 1 base and J dropped 2; count of bases not matched to a gene: 7. For the CDR3, the DNA is TGTGCCAGCAGTTACTTCCGGGACAGACACAACTATGGCTACACCTTC. The encoded protein is CASSYFRDRHNYGYTF.

V gene TRBV5-1 combines with J gene TRBJ2-3; 7 nucleotides agree with TRBD2. Germline loops: CDR1 SGHRS, CDR2 YFSETQ. With V trimmed by 1 base and J by 8 bases, 16 bases remained unmatched. The CDR3 totals 17 residues. CDR3 protein: CASSLLSAAGVSGTQYF. The CDR3 DNA reads TGCGCCAGCAGCTTGTTATCAGCGGCGGGAGTTTCGGGTACGCAGTATTTT. Filled out from reference TRBV5-1 and TRBJ2-3, the complete variable domain reads KAGVTQTPRYLIKTRGQQVTLSCSPISGHRSVSWYQQTPGQGLQFLFEYFSETQRNKGNFPGRFSGRQFSNSRSEMNVSTLELGDSALYLCASSLLSAAGVSGTQYFGPGTRLTVL.

This sequence joins TRBV6-4 and TRBJ1-5; 8 nucleotides line up with TRBD1. Germline lookup yields CDR1 MRHNA and CDR2 SNTAGT. V lost 4 bases to trimming and J lost 7 bases; unmatched junction nucleotides: 9. CDR3 length: 15 residues. The CDR3 region has the DNA TGTGCCAGCAGTGTGGAGGCAGGGGGCAGGCAGCCCCAGCATTTT. It codes for CASSVEAGGRQPQHF.

Only one count was recorded for this clone. The rearrangement uses TRBV10-1 and TRBJ2-5; D is perhaps TRBD2 (5 bases). Germline CDR1 and CDR2: WNHNN and SYGVQD (reference sequence). Trimming shortened V by 0 bases and J by 0 bases, and 8 bases separated the two germline ends. CDR3 length: 15 residues. DNA of the CDR3: TGCGCCAGCAGTGAGTCTCGAGGGTACCAAGAGACCCAGTACTTC. It is translated as CASSESRGYQETQYF.

The CDR3 bases are TGTGCCAGCAGCTTACTGTCCCTCGAATACTTCGTGACAGATACGCAGTATTTT. It is translated as CASSLLSLEYFVTDTQYF. The chain combines TRBV11-2 with TRBJ2-3; D gene uncertain. CDR1 is SGHAT and CDR2 is FQNNGV in the germline V gene. V lost 2 bases, J lost 3 bases, and 21 bases lay in between. The CDR3 consists of 18 residues.

V and J are TRBV6-6 and TRBJ1-4, with D possibly being TRBD1 (5 bases). The V end was cut by 0 bases, the J end by 0 bases, with 5 bases between. The CDR3 sequence is 15 residues long. Per germline, CDR1 MNHNY and CDR2 SVGAGI (reference sequence). In DNA, the CDR3 is TGTGCCAGCAGTTACTCGACAGCAACTAATGAAAAACTGTTTTTT. The encoded protein is CASSYSTATNEKLFF.

This chain uses TRBV5-4 with TRBJ2-1, with 9 bases lining up with TRBD1. Germline lookup yields CDR1 SGHNT and CDR2 YYREEE (reference sequence). With V trimmed by 4 bases and J by 3 bases, 14 bases remained unmatched. This CDR3 is 18 amino acids long. Written as DNA, the CDR3 is TGTGCCAGCAGCGGGGCGAACAGGGGGCCTTTAGACTACAATGAGCAGTTCTTC. Encoded protein: CASSGANRGPLDYNEQFF.

The V call is TRBV5-4, the J call TRBJ2-7; D is undetermined. Trimming cost V 3 bases and J 3 bases, with 7 bases left between them. This CDR3 has 12 residues. The germline gives CDR1 SGHNT, CDR2 YYREEE (reference sequence). The CDR3 DNA reads as TGTGCCAGCAGCTCCACGGGCTACGAGCAGTACTTC. The encoded protein is CASSSTGYEQYF.

The genes are TRBV6-6 and TRBJ2-7; tentatively, D is TRBD1 (6 bases). The CDR3 is 14 residues long. V lost 2 bases and J lost 3, with 11 bases in between. The germline CDR1 and CDR2 sequences are MNHNY and SVGAGI (reference sequence). CDR3 loop: CASSYLQGSYEQYF. CDR3 DNA: TGTGCCAGCAGTTACCTACAGGGAAGCTACGAGCAGTACTTC.

The chain carries TRBV7-9 and TRBJ2-7, with 9 positions matching TRBD1. Germline V gene lookup returns CDR1 SEHNR and CDR2 FQNEAQ (reference sequence). CDR3 size: 15 residues. Unmatched junction bases numbered 3, after V lost 2 bases and J lost 1 base. CDR3 sequence reads: CASSLRGTGSYEQYF. CDR3 bases: TGTGCCAGCAGCTTAAGAGGGACAGGGTCCTACGAGCAGTACTTC.

This clone was counted once. The chain has TRBV7-9 and TRBJ1-2, with TRBD1 identical over 9 bases. Germline CDR1 reads SEHNR; CDR2 reads FQNEAQ (reference sequence). Germline trimming cut 4 bases from V and 8 bases from J; bases unmatched to any gene: 8. The CDR3 loop spans 14 amino acids. CDR3 in DNA: TGTGCCAGCAGCTATAACAGGGGGCTGGGCGGCTACACCTTC. Translation: CASSYNRGLGGYTF. Full variable domain (outside the CDR3, taken from reference TRBV7-9 and TRBJ1-2): DTGVSQNPRHKITKRGQNVTFRCDPISEHNRLYWYRQTLGQGPEFLTYFQNEAQLEKSRLLSDRFSAERPKGSFSTLEIQRTEQGDSAMYLCASSYNRGLGGYTFGSGTRLTVV.

V and J are TRBV19 and TRBJ2-1, with 11 bases identical to TRBD2. The CDR3 is 13 amino acids. The J segment lost 10 bases and the V segment lost 5 bases, leaving 4 bases of the junction unmatched. Germline-derived CDR1 and CDR2 are LNHDA and SQIVND (reference sequence). The CDR3 sequence is CASSSLAGVEQFF. The CDR3 DNA reads as TGTGCCAGTAGTTCACTAGCGGGAGTAGAGCAGTTCTTC.

Comments on this clone: Germline and junction disagree at one end, which may indicate a read error. The rearrangement links TRBV6-5 to TRBJ1-1; a possible D gene is TRBD1 (5 bases). This CDR3 region has 15 residues. The germline V gene encodes CDR1 MNHEY and CDR2 SVGAGI. CDR3: CASRGGKGPNNEAFF. The CDR3 coding sequence is TGTGCCAGCAGGGGGGGGAAGGGACCGAACAATGAAGCTTTCTTT.

The chain recombines TRBV7-2 with TRBJ2-1; 9 bases are a match to TRBD2. V shed 1 base, J shed 4 bases, and the junction held 5 bases outside the gene matches. Germline V lookup: CDR1 SGHTA, CDR2 FQGNSA. The CDR3 totals 16 residues. The DNA for the CDR3 is TGTGCCAGCAGCTTAGGGTACAGCGGGAGGTACAATGAGCAGTTCTTC. It encodes CASSLGYSGRYNEQFF.

The rearrangement joins TRBV28 to TRBJ1-5, with D perhaps matching TRBD1 (6 bases). Trimming took 2 bases from V and 3 from J, leaving 11 bases between them. CDR3 length: 15 residues. Germline V lookup: CDR1 MDHEN, CDR2 SYDVKM. In DNA form, the CDR3 reads TGTGCCAGCAGTTTACCAGACAGGACCAATCAGCCCCAGCATTTT. This gives the protein CASSLPDRTNQPQHF.

This clone appeared once. The J gene is TRBJ2-3, the V gene TRBV6-1; 7 positions agree with TRBD1. The germline V gene has CDR1 MNHNS and CDR2 SASEGT. The CDR3 sequence is 14 residues long. V shed 7 bases and J 3 bases; nucleotides not matched to a gene: 7. Here the CDR3 DNA reads TGTGCCAGCACACCCCGACAGGGAACAGATACGCAGTATTTT. Its translation: CASTPRQGTDTQYF.

The CDR3 sequence: CASADRGLFTEQYF. The CDR3 DNA is TGTGCCAGCGCCGACAGGGGGCTTTTCACCGAGCAGTACTTC. The J gene is TRBJ2-7, the V gene TRBV2; 10 positions agree with TRBD1. The CDR3 runs to 14 residues. The germline V gene has CDR1 SNHLY and CDR2 FYNNEI. Trimming removed 8 bases from V and 6 bases from J; junction bases left unmatched: 10.

This rearrangement joins TRBV4-1 to TRBJ2-2; D unclear. This CDR3 has 14 amino acids. Per the germline V gene, CDR1 is MGHRA and CDR2 is YSYEKL. V was shortened by 1 base and J by 4 bases, with 7 bases between the two germline ends. CDR3 in DNA: TGCGCCAGCAGCCAAGTTCGAGTCACCGGGGAGCTGTTTTTT. It is translated as CASSQVRVTGELFF.

This chain joins TRBV5-4 and TRBJ1-3; 8 positions agree with TRBD1. Germline CDR1 and CDR2: SGHNT and YYREEE (reference sequence). The ends lost 2 bases at V and 7 bases at J; junction bases unmatched: 5. The CDR3 contains 14 residues. CDR3 in amino acids: CASSLTGGGNTIYF. CDR3 nucleotide sequence: TGTGCCAGCAGCTTAACAGGGGGTGGGAACACCATATATTTT.

The chain employs TRBV10-3 and TRBJ1-6, with 10 bases lining up with TRBD1. Germline CDR1 and CDR2: ENHRY and SYGVKD. This CDR3 region has 15 residues. The trim removed 4 bases at V and 7 bases at J, leaving 4 bases unmatched. The CDR3 region is CAISGRDRGNSPLHF. CDR3 bases: TGTGCCATCAGTGGCCGGGACAGGGGCAATTCACCCCTCCACTTT.

This chain uses TRBV11-2 with TRBJ1-2; D is perhaps TRBD1 (5 bases). The V gene's germline CDR1 is SGHAT and CDR2 FQNNGV. CDR3 size: 15 residues. Trimming took off 5 bases at V and 0 bases at J, with 13 bases between the two ends. Here the CDR3 reads CASSVGPDTNYGYTF. The CDR3, as DNA: TGTGCCAGCAGCGTAGGTCCGGACACTAACTATGGCTACACCTTC.

Only one count was recorded for this clone. V usage is TRBV5-1 and J usage is TRBJ2-1; TRBD2 matches at 10 bases. The trim removed 3 bases at V and 5 bases at J, leaving 5 bases unmatched. From germline, CDR1 is SGHRS and CDR2 YFSETQ. The CDR3 runs 15 residues. DNA of the CDR3: TGCGCCAGCAGCTACGGGACTAGCGATAACAATGAGCAGTTCTTC. It is translated as CASSYGTSDNNEQFF.

With respect to this clone: Germline is not matched at one junction end, which may reflect a read error. The genes are TRBV4-1 and TRBJ2-6, with a weak D call TRBD1 (5 bases). The CDR3 contains 17 residues. CDR1 MGHRA and CDR2 YSYEKL come from the germline V gene. CDR3 sequence (DNA): TGCGCCAGCAGCCAGGTCGGGCGAGTCCCTGGGGCCAACGCCCTGACTTTC. Amino acids: CASSQVGRVPGANALTF.

The gene calls are TRBV5-1 and TRBJ2-3; tentatively, D is TRBD1 (5 bases). This CDR3 has 15 amino acids. Germline V gene lookup returns CDR1 SGHRS and CDR2 YFSETQ. V was trimmed by 0 bases and J by 2 bases, leaving 10 bases between them. DNA for the CDR3: TGCGCCAGCAGCTTGGCTACAGGTTTCACAGATACGCAGTATTTT. Translation: CASSLATGFTDTQYF.

The chain links TRBV10-3 to TRBJ1-1; D is unresolved. The ends were cut back, 5 bases at V and 3 bases at J, with 13 bases in the middle. Germline-derived CDR1 and CDR2 are ENHRY and SYGVKD. The CDR3 is 14 amino acids. The CDR3 loop reads CAISFDGRDTEAFF. In DNA, the CDR3 is TGTGCCATCAGTTTTGACGGCCGGGACACTGAAGCTTTCTTT.

This chain connects TRBV6-6 to TRBJ1-6; D possibly corresponds to TRBD1 (5 bases). The length of the CDR3 is 14 residues. Germline CDR1 MNHNY, CDR2 SVGAGI (reference sequence). Between the trimmed V and J ends, which lost 2 bases and 5 bases, there was a span of 7 bases. The CDR3 region has the DNA TGTGCCAGCAGTTACCGGGGGGATAATTCACCCCTCCACTTT. This translates into CASSYRGDNSPLHF.

This clone was counted once. V gene TRBV6-5 combines with J gene TRBJ2-7; 7 bases match TRBD1. This CDR3 has 14 residues. Germline V gene sequence: CDR1 MNHEY, CDR2 SVGAGI. Trimming cost V 6 bases and J 3 bases; bases outside gene matches: 8. The CDR3 reads CASSPRQGSYEQYF. The CDR3 DNA is TGTGCCAGCAGCCCCAGACAGGGTAGCTACGAGCAGTACTTC.

This clone was observed a single time. The rearrangement joins TRBV5-4 to TRBJ2-3; maybe TRBD2 (6 bases). The CDR3 consists of 15 residues. Germline V lookup: CDR1 SGHNT, CDR2 YYREEE (reference sequence). V was cut by 0 bases and J by 2 bases, with 10 bases left in between. As DNA, the CDR3 is TGTGCCAGCAGCTTGGGGACTACCTTCACAGATACGCAGTATTTT. As protein: CASSLGTTFTDTQYF.

The chain recombines TRBV4-1 with TRBJ2-7; D is perhaps TRBD2 (6 bases). From germline, CDR1 is MGHRA and CDR2 YSYEKL. Trimming cost V 1 base and J 3 bases, with 19 bases left between them. The CDR3 loop spans 17 amino acids. Written as DNA, the CDR3 is TGCGCCAGCAGCCAAGTGTCGGACCTACGGGGGTACTACGAGCAGTACTTC. Translation: CASSQVSDLRGYYEQYF.